Below, 28 T cell receptor beta chains from the same sample are listed, as sequenced in a study of Graves' ophthalmopathy and Graves' hyperthyroidism. TCR beta CDR3 regions were amplified from RNA transcripts. The authors performed first-round RT-PCR with HTBI primers and then a second-round multiplex PCR. In TCRdb, the multiplex PCR reads were re-called with MiXCR into one record per CDR3 protein. The sample lists 650,000 to 900,000 distinct CDR3 sequences, 35% to 50% occurring once. The source material was peripheral blood. These receptors all come from an adult man with Graves' ophthalmopathy.

The chain links TRBV6-5 to TRBJ1-6; D remains ambiguous. Trimming cost V 6 bases and J 5 bases, with 11 bases left between them. Germline CDR1 reads MNHEY; CDR2 reads SVGAGI. The length of the CDR3 is 14 residues. CDR3 protein: CASSLISDNSPLHF. The CDR3 DNA follows: TGTGCCAGCAGCCTGATTTCGGATAATTCACCCCTCCACTTT.

This clonotype was seen once. A single base separates this from a much larger clone, so it may be a read error. The gene calls are TRBV19 and TRBJ1-1, with D possibly TRBD1 on 6 matching bases. V gave up 4 bases and J gave up 9 bases, with 21 bases separating them. Germline V gives CDR1 LNHDA, CDR2 SQIVND (reference sequence). The CDR3 has 15 amino acids. The CDR3: CASSTRTGSSTKAFF. CDR3 DNA: TGTGCCAGTAGTACGCGAACAGGGTCTTCGACTAAAGCTTTCTTT.

This clonotype was recorded a few times. V gene TRBV20-1 combines with J gene TRBJ1-1; no clear D gene. This CDR3 has 11 residues. From germline, CDR1 is DFQATT and CDR2 SNEGSKA (reference sequence). The CDR3 DNA reads TGCAGAGCAGCGGGAGATACTGAAGCTTTCTTT. This encodes CRAAGDTEAFF.

In its sample, this clonotype was seen a few times. For the CDR3, the DNA is TGTGCCAGCAGTTCCGGGACAGACTCTGGAAACACCATATATTTT. Its protein product is CASSSGTDSGNTIYF. The chain has TRBV12-3 or TRBV12-4 and TRBJ1-3; TRBD1 matches 7 bases. The CDR3 covers 15 residues. Trimming removed 4 bases from V and 0 bases from J; junction bases left unmatched: 3.

This chain joins TRBV6-6 and TRBJ1-3, with D maybe TRBD1 (6 bases). The germline CDR1 and CDR2 sequences are MNHNY and SVGAGI (reference sequence). The CDR3 loop spans 17 amino acids. V was clipped by 2 bases and J by 4 bases, with 18 bases between them. CDR3 bases: TGTGCCAGCAGTTACGTAGGGGGAAACAGGAGGGGAAACACCATATATTTT. Protein product: CASSYVGGNRRGNTIYF.

The chain is built from TRBV11-2 and TRBJ2-7; the D gene is possibly TRBD1 (5 bases). Trimming removed 1 base at V and 3 bases at J, with 10 bases between. Germline V lookup: CDR1 SGHAT, CDR2 FQNNGV. The CDR3 contains 14 residues. The CDR3 DNA reads as TGTGCCAGCAGCTTAGTGGCTCAGGGCTACGAGCAGTACTTC. It specifies CASSLVAQGYEQYF. The full variable domain, its missing parts supplied by reference TRBV11-2 and TRBJ2-7, is EAGVAQSPRYKIIEKRQSVAFWCNPISGHATLYWYQQILGQGPKLLIQFQNNGVVDDSQLPKDRFSAERLKGVDSTLKIQPAKLEDSAVYLCASSLVAQGYEQYFGPGTRLTVT.

This clonotype was recorded at least ten times. The J gene is TRBJ1-6, the V gene TRBV14; unclear D gene. V lost 8 bases and J lost 9, with 14 bases in between. Germline V gene sequence: CDR1 SGHDN, CDR2 FVKESK. The CDR3 contains 13 residues. The CDR3 loop is CASANRDGSPLHF. The CDR3 DNA follows: TGTGCCAGCGCAAACCGCGATGGTTCACCCCTCCACTTT.

The table lists this clonotype with a few counts. The chain employs TRBV7-2 and TRBJ1-2; 11 bases are shared with TRBD1. J gave up 1 base and V 2 bases, and 6 bases lay outside the gene matches. CDR3 size: 17 residues. Germline values: CDR1 SGHTA, CDR2 FQGNSA. The CDR3 nucleotides read TGTGCCAGCAGCTTAACTGGACAGGGGGCTCGTAACTATGGCTACACCTTC. Translation: CASSLTGQGARNYGYTF.

This clonotype was counted a few times. The chain employs TRBV11-1 and TRBJ2-3, with 9 nucleotides matching TRBD2. CDR1 SGHAT and CDR2 FQDESV come from the germline V gene (reference sequence). This CDR3 is 17 amino acids long. V dropped 4 bases and J dropped 3; count of bases not matched to a gene: 11. The CDR3 loop reads CASSSTGTSRITDTQYF. CDR3 DNA sequence: TGTGCCAGCAGCTCCACCGGGACTAGCCGGATAACAGATACGCAGTATTTT.

This clonotype was seen more than once but under ten times. This sequence joins TRBV4-1 and TRBJ1-5; D is perhaps TRBD1 (5 bases). V was trimmed by 1 base and J by 4 bases, leaving 11 bases between them. The length of the CDR3 is 15 residues. From germline, CDR1 is MGHRA and CDR2 YSYEKL. Written as DNA, the CDR3 is TGCGCCAGCAGCCAAGGACAGCTGGCGAATCAGCCCCAGCATTTT. The encoded protein is CASSQGQLANQPQHF.

This clonotype was seen more than once but under ten times. The CDR3 is CASSLKGSVEQYF. In DNA form, the CDR3 reads TGTGCCAGCAGTTTAAAGGGTTCGGTCGAGCAGTACTTC. The chain links TRBV12-3 or TRBV12-4 to TRBJ2-7; D uncertain. Trimming removed 2 bases at V and 6 bases at J, with 11 bases between. The CDR3 covers 13 residues.

The chain links TRBV24-1 to TRBJ1-6; D remains unclear. CDR3 size: 12 residues. Germline V gives CDR1 KGHDR, CDR2 SFDVKD. V shed 5 bases and J shed 4 bases, with 2 bases lying between them. For the CDR3, the DNA is TGTGCCACCAGTGGGTATAATTCACCCCTCCACTTT. The encoded protein is CATSGYNSPLHF.

This clonotype has at least ten counts. The genes are TRBV10-1 and TRBJ1-1, with D possibly being TRBD1 (5 bases). This CDR3 spans 13 amino acids. Germline CDR1 WNHNN, CDR2 SYGVQD (reference sequence). Trimming left V 2 bases short and J 8 bases short, with 12 bases between. The CDR3 reads CASSEMGDSEAFF. CDR3 DNA: TGCGCCAGCAGTGAGATGGGGGATTCGGAAGCTTTCTTT.

Remarks on this clonotype: The junction and the germline gene differ at one end; a read error may be behind it. The chain employs TRBV13 and TRBJ1-5; D uncertain. The CDR3 has 12 residues. Germline V CDR1 and CDR2: PRHDT, FYEKMQ (reference sequence). CDR3 nucleotides: TGCGCCAGCAGCCAACCCGGACAGCCCCAGCATTTT. Translation: CASSQPGQPQHF.

The rearrangement joins TRBV20-1 to TRBJ1-1; D is unresolved. This CDR3 is built from 14 residues. V lost 3 bases and J 1 base, leaving 12 bases between the germline ends. The V gene's germline CDR1 is DFQATT and CDR2 SNEGSKA (reference sequence). The CDR3 nucleotides read TGCAGTGCTAGTGGCGATGGGGAGAACACTGAAGCTTTCTTT. Protein product: CSASGDGENTEAFF.

The chain carries TRBV19 and TRBJ2-2; D is unresolved. The germline CDR1 and CDR2 sequences are LNHDA and SQIVND (reference sequence). V was clipped by 5 bases and J by 9 bases, with 13 bases between them. The CDR3 is 13 amino acids. As DNA, the CDR3 is TGTGCCAGTAGTTCCCAGACCTCCCGGGAGCTGTTTTTT. Translated, it gives CASSSQTSRELFF.

The chain couples TRBV7-8 to TRBJ2-7; the D is unclear. Germline V lookup: CDR1 SGHVS, CDR2 FQNEAQ. The CDR3 extends over 13 amino acids. Trimming took off 7 bases at V and 3 bases at J, with 13 bases between the two ends. The CDR3 DNA reads as TGTGCCAGCACTCCGGAAACGGGCTACGAGCAGTACTTC. This gives the protein CASTPETGYEQYF.

This clonotype was recorded many times. The CDR3 reads CASSLYGTYEQYF. CDR3 nucleotides: TGTGCCAGCAGCTTGTACGGGACCTACGAGCAGTACTTC. The rearrangement uses TRBV7-3 and TRBJ2-7, with D possibly being TRBD2 (5 bases). V was shortened by 3 bases and J by 2 bases, with 8 bases between the two germline ends. The germline CDR1 and CDR2 sequences are SGHTA and FQGTGA. The CDR3 is 13 residues long.

The J gene is TRBJ1-5, the V gene TRBV29-1, with a tentative D call TRBD1 (6 bases). The length of the CDR3 is 11 residues. Looked up from germline, CDR1 is SQVTM and CDR2 is ANQGSEA. The germline V and J ends were trimmed by 4 bases and 14 bases, with 15 bases remaining between them. CDR3 protein: CSVVGGSHEHF. The CDR3 region has the DNA TGCAGCGTTGTAGGGGGGTCCCACGAGCATTTT.

V usage is TRBV5-5 and J usage is TRBJ1-2; tentative D call: TRBD1 (5 bases). V was cut by 7 bases and J by 13 bases, with 23 bases left in between. The germline gives CDR1 SGHKS, CDR2 YYEKEE (reference sequence). The CDR3 is 13 residues long. The CDR3 reads CASSPPGTANGTF. The CDR3 coding sequence is TGTGCCAGCTCACCACCAGGGACGGCAAACGGCACCTTC.

In its sample, this clonotype was seen a few times. The chain combines TRBV7-6 with TRBJ1-2; D not certain. Germline CDR1 SGHVS, CDR2 FNYEAQ. This CDR3 has 15 residues. V was clipped by 5 bases and J by 4 bases, with 17 bases between them. The CDR3 coding sequence is TGTGCCAGCAGCCATCCGGGCTTACGAACCTATGGCTACACCTTC. Amino acid sequence: CASSHPGLRTYGYTF. The full variable domain, in which reference TRBV7-6 and TRBJ1-2 provide the parts outside the CDR3, is GAGVSQSPRYKVTKRGQDVALRCDPISGHVSLYWYRQALGQGPEFLTYFNYEAQQDKSGLPNDRFSAERPEGSISTLTIQRTEQRDSAMYRCASSHPGLRTYGYTFGSGTRLTVV.

This clonotype appeared a single time. At one end the junction does not follow the germline gene, possibly because of a read error. The chain has TRBV10-2 and TRBJ2-2, with D hard to call. The CDR3 length is 14 residues. Germline lookup yields CDR1 WSHSY and CDR2 SAAADI. DNA for the CDR3: TGTGCCAGCACCCAGTTCCCGATAACCGGGGAGCTGTTTTTT. This sequence encodes CASTQFPITGELFF.

The chain links TRBV29-1 to TRBJ2-5; 10 bases fit TRBD1. CDR3 size: 14 residues. Trimming at V came to 3 bases and at J to 5 bases, leaving 6 bases not matched to a gene. CDR1 is SQVTM and CDR2 is ANQGSEA in the germline V gene. CDR3 sequence: CSVDGTGVDETQYF. The CDR3 coding sequence is TGCAGCGTTGACGGGACAGGGGTCGATGAGACCCAGTACTTC.

The genes are TRBV2 and TRBJ1-2, with D possibly being TRBD1 (5 bases). Germline V gives CDR1 SNHLY, CDR2 FYNNEI. The V end was cut by 6 bases, the J end by 3 bases, with 11 bases between. This CDR3 is 13 amino acids long. CDR3 in amino acids: CASSSGGYYGYTF. The DNA for the CDR3 is TGTGCCAGCAGCTCGGGGGGTTACTATGGCTACACCTTC.

The chain combines TRBV24-1 with TRBJ1-3, with D unclear. V was trimmed by 4 bases and J by 3 bases, leaving 6 bases between them. The CDR3 has 13 residues. Germline values: CDR1 KGHDR, CDR2 SFDVKD. The CDR3 coding sequence is TGTGCCACCAGTGACCCGAATGGAAACACCATATATTTT. It codes for CATSDPNGNTIYF.

On this clonotype itself: A read error may explain this, as a much larger clone is one base away. The chain is built from TRBV19 and TRBJ1-4; the D is unclear. The germline V and J ends were trimmed by 6 bases and 8 bases, with 16 bases remaining between them. The CDR3 loop spans 14 amino acids. CDR1 LNHDA and CDR2 SQIVND come from the germline V gene (reference sequence). Here the CDR3 DNA reads TGTGCCAGTAGCGACGGGCTCGAATACGAAAAACTGTTTTTT. As protein: CASSDGLEYEKLFF.

The chain has TRBV11-1 and TRBJ2-6; 9 nucleotides align to TRBD1. Germline trimming cut 0 bases from V and 0 bases from J; bases unmatched to any gene: 6. The CDR3 has 19 residues. Per germline, CDR1 SGHAT and CDR2 FQDESV (reference sequence). Here the CDR3 reads CASSLAGTGSYSGANVLTF. For the CDR3, the DNA is TGTGCCAGCAGCTTAGCCGGGACAGGGAGCTACTCTGGGGCCAACGTCCTGACTTTC.

This rearrangement joins TRBV11-2 to TRBJ2-7; TRBD1 might be the D (6 bases). The CDR3 is 16 residues long. V lost 0 bases and J 2 bases, leaving 14 bases between the germline ends. CDR1 is SGHAT and CDR2 is FQNNGV in the germline V gene. CDR3 loop: CASSLDRGQRTYEQYF. The DNA of the CDR3 is TGTGCCAGCAGCTTAGACAGGGGACAACGAACCTACGAGCAGTACTTC.